The 31 T cell receptor beta chains reported below all come from one sample, sequenced in a study of blood T cell repertoires in COVID-19. TCRdb's table, derived via immunoSEQ multiplex PCR, lists solely in-frame clones and lacks some. The sample has 170,000 or so clones, more than 75% seen once. Sequenced: peripheral blood. The receptors were gathered from a woman between 18 and 29 years old who had recovered from COVID-19.

This chain joins TRBV18 and TRBJ1-4; no clear D gene. V shed 2 bases and J shed 7 bases, with 8 bases lying between them. The CDR3 sequence is 13 residues long. The V gene's germline CDR1 is KGHSH and CDR2 LQKENI. The CDR3 region has the DNA TGTGCCAGCTCACCAGGCCAGGTTGAAAAACTGTTTTTT. As protein: CASSPGQVEKLFF. The variable domain in full, with the rest retrieved from reference TRBV18 and TRBJ1-4, is NAGVMQNPRHLVRRRGQEARLRCSPMKGHSHVYWYRQLPEEGLKFMVYLQKENIIDESGMPKERFSAEFPKEGPSILRIQQVVRGDSAAYFCASSPGQVEKLFFGSGTQLSVL.

V usage is TRBV6-2 or TRBV6-3 and J usage is TRBJ2-3; D unresolved. V shed 2 bases and J shed 5 bases, with 8 bases lying between them. CDR1 is MNHEY, CDR2 SVGEGT, per germline. The CDR3 is 13 amino acids. The CDR3: CASSYGIEDTQYF. The CDR3 bases are TGTGCCAGCAGTTACGGTATAGAAGATACGCAGTATTTT.

The chain employs TRBV5-1 and TRBJ2-5, with 9 bases aligning to TRBD1. The CDR3 covers 13 residues. V shed 3 bases, J shed 5 bases, and the junction held 2 bases outside the gene matches. CDR1 and CDR2 from the germline V gene are SGHRS and YFSETQ. CDR3 in DNA: TGCGCCAGCAGCTCGGGACAGGGTGAGACCCAGTACTTC. Encoded protein: CASSSGQGETQYF.

This chain joins TRBV5-4 and TRBJ1-1, with unresolved D. Trimming pared 3 bases from V and 2 bases from J, leaving 2 bases between. This CDR3 is built from 11 residues. Per germline, CDR1 SGHNT and CDR2 YYREEE (reference sequence). The chain's CDR3 is CASSSNTEAFF. CDR3 sequence (DNA): TGTGCCAGCAGCTCTAACACTGAAGCTTTCTTT. Variable domain in full (rest from reference TRBV5-4 and TRBJ1-1): ETGVTQSPTHLIKTRGQQVTLRCSSQSGHNTVSWYQQALGQGPQFIFQYYREEENGRGNFPPRFSGLQFPNYSSELNVNALELDDSALYLCASSSNTEAFFGQGTRLTVV.

V gene TRBV6-5 combines with J gene TRBJ1-6; D is uncertain. CDR3 length: 15 residues. Trimming stripped 3 bases from V and 8 bases from J, with 14 bases between. CDR1 MNHEY and CDR2 SVGAGI come from the germline V gene. The CDR3 DNA reads as TGTGCCAGCAGTTATCGGAGAGGTTACGATTCACCCCTCCACTTT. Its translation is CASSYRRGYDSPLHF.

The chain employs TRBV19 and TRBJ2-3; possibly TRBD2 for D (5 bases). V was trimmed by 3 bases and J by 3 bases, leaving 13 bases between them. The CDR3 consists of 15 residues. Germline V CDR1 and CDR2: LNHDA, SQIVND (reference sequence). The CDR3 sequence is CASSIRGRSTDTQYF. CDR3 nucleotides: TGTGCCAGTAGTATTCGGGGAAGGTCTACAGATACGCAGTATTTT.

The chain links TRBV19 to TRBJ1-3; D is possibly TRBD1 (6 bases). This CDR3 region has 18 residues. The V end lost 5 bases, the J end lost 0 bases, and 20 bases lay between the germline ends. From germline, CDR1 is LNHDA and CDR2 SQIVND (reference sequence). The CDR3 nucleotides read TGTGCCAGTAGTTCACCCCGGGGGGCTGTTATCTCTGGAAACACCATATATTTT. Its translation is CASSSPRGAVISGNTIYF.

The chain has TRBV6-5 and TRBJ1-2; 7 nucleotides line up with TRBD1. Losses at the gene ends were 6 bases for V and 6 bases for J; bases not matched to a gene: 7. The CDR3 consists of 13 residues. Per the germline V gene, CDR1 is MNHEY and CDR2 is SVGAGI. DNA of the CDR3: TGTGCCAGCAGATCGACAGGGCTCCATGGCTACACCTTC. Translation gives CASRSTGLHGYTF.

This chain joins TRBV5-6 and TRBJ2-5; 10 bases line up with TRBD2. CDR3 length: 15 residues. Germline trimming cut 6 bases from V and 1 base from J; bases unmatched to any gene: 6. The germline V gene has CDR1 SGHDT and CDR2 YYEEEE. In DNA, the CDR3 is TGTGCCAGCACCAGACTAGCGGGTTCCCAAGAGACCCAGTACTTC. This translates into CASTRLAGSQETQYF.

The chain recombines TRBV29-1 with TRBJ2-5; TRBD2 is a possible D gene (5 bases). The CDR3 spans 12 residues. Trimming left V 3 bases short and J 9 bases short, with 14 bases between. From germline, CDR1 is SQVTM and CDR2 ANQGSEA. The CDR3 reads CSVDNGSRAQYF. DNA of the CDR3: TGCAGCGTTGACAACGGTTCGAGGGCCCAGTACTTC.

The chain uses TRBV5-4 and TRBJ2-2; 9 bases agree with TRBD2. The germline gives CDR1 SGHNT, CDR2 YYREEE (reference sequence). The CDR3 runs to 16 residues. J lost 6 bases, V lost 4 bases, and 10 bases had no gene match. CDR3 DNA sequence: TGTGCCAGCAGCCCCGGAGTAGCGGGGGTGGCCGGGGAGCTGTTTTTT. Amino acid sequence: CASSPGVAGVAGELFF.

V gene TRBV19 combines with J gene TRBJ1-1; D uncertain. This CDR3 is built from 11 residues. The V and J ends lost 8 bases and 2 bases respectively, with 6 bases between them. Germline lookup yields CDR1 LNHDA and CDR2 SQIVND (reference sequence). CDR3 coding DNA: TGTGCCAGTCGGTACAACACTGAAGCTTTCTTT. It translates to CASRYNTEAFF.

In this sample, this clone turned up once. The chain links TRBV4-1 to TRBJ2-1, with D possibly TRBD2 on 5 matching bases. V lost 8 bases to trimming and J lost 8 bases, with 19 bases between them. The CDR3 sequence is 14 residues long. Germline-derived CDR1 and CDR2 are MGHRA and YSYEKL. The chain's CDR3 is CASGRLNTRDEQFF. Here the CDR3 DNA reads TGCGCCAGCGGGCGCCTGAACACTAGAGATGAGCAGTTCTTC.

This rearrangement joins TRBV15 to TRBJ1-6, with D uncertain. The germline V and J ends were trimmed by 0 bases and 7 bases, with 4 bases remaining between them. The CDR3 spans 13 residues. The V gene's germline CDR1 is LNHNV and CDR2 YYDKDF (reference sequence). Here the CDR3 DNA reads TGTGCCACCAGCAGAGAACTGAATTCACCCCTCCACTTT. It codes for CATSRELNSPLHF.

This chain uses TRBV11-1 with TRBJ1-2; D may be TRBD1 (5 bases). Deletions cut 5 bases from V and 4 bases from J, with 17 bases between. Germline CDR1 and CDR2: SGHAT and FQDESV (reference sequence). The CDR3 is 15 amino acids. The DNA for the CDR3 is TGTGCCAGCAGCCCTACCTGGACAACCCTCTATGGCTACACCTTC. Protein product: CASSPTWTTLYGYTF.

The rearrangement links TRBV9 to TRBJ2-2, with TRBD1 as a possible D gene (6 bases). This CDR3 is built from 19 residues. Trimming took 3 bases from V and 0 from J, leaving 21 bases between them. Germline CDR1 SGDLS, CDR2 YYNGEE. This CDR3 is CASSAPLLSGHTNTGELFF. In DNA form, the CDR3 reads TGTGCCAGCAGCGCTCCCCTATTGTCGGGACATACGAACACCGGGGAGCTGTTTTTT.

The V gene is TRBV5-6, the J gene TRBJ2-7; D is perhaps TRBD2 (6 bases). V shed 3 bases and J shed 1 base, with 11 bases lying between them. The length of the CDR3 is 14 residues. Germline V lookup: CDR1 SGHDT, CDR2 YYEEEE. The CDR3 region is CASSSGTASYEQYF. As DNA, the CDR3 is TGTGCCAGCAGCTCGGGGACTGCTTCCTACGAGCAGTACTTC.

The chain recombines TRBV7-9 with TRBJ1-1; D possibly corresponds to TRBD1 (6 bases). CDR1 is SEHNR and CDR2 is FQNEAQ in the germline V gene (reference sequence). The V end lost 2 bases, the J end lost 5 bases, and 15 bases lay between the germline ends. This CDR3 spans 15 amino acids. The chain's CDR3 is CASSLTGTRGTEAFF. The CDR3 DNA reads TGTGCCAGCAGCTTAACGGGTACGAGGGGGACTGAAGCTTTCTTT.

The chain is built from TRBV7-3 and TRBJ2-2, with a tentative D call TRBD1 (6 bases). This CDR3 has 16 residues. Looked up from germline, CDR1 is SGHTA and CDR2 is FQGTGA. V lost 5 bases and J 7 bases, leaving 20 bases between the germline ends. As DNA, the CDR3 is TGTGCCAGCAGCCCCCAGGGGACCACCCTTTTCGGGGAGCTGTTTTTT. Protein product: CASSPQGTTLFGELFF. The entire variable domain, with the rest obtained from reference TRBV7-3 and TRBJ2-2, is as follows: GAGVSQTPSNKVTEKGKYVELRCDPISGHTALYWYRQSLGQGPEFLIYFQGTGAADDSGLPNDRFFAVRPEGSVSTLKIQRTERGDSAVYLCASSPQGTTLFGELFFGEGSRLTVL.

The V gene is TRBV5-1, the J gene TRBJ2-7; D possibly corresponds to TRBD1 (5 bases). This CDR3 spans 16 amino acids. Trimming removed 1 base at V and 1 base at J, with 15 bases between. In germline, CDR1 is SGHRS, CDR2 YFSETQ. The CDR3 bases are TGCGCCAGCAGCTTGAGTCGGCAGGGCTATTCCTACGAGCAGTACTTC. Translation: CASSLSRQGYSYEQYF.

This chain links TRBV4-1 with TRBJ2-1, with TRBD2 matching over 9 bases. With 0 bases clipped from V and 10 bases from J, the junction kept 4 bases outside the gene matches. The germline V gene encodes CDR1 MGHRA and CDR2 YSYEKL. The CDR3 is made up of 14 amino acids. The CDR3: CASSQDPSGTEQFF. In DNA form, the CDR3 reads TGCGCCAGCAGCCAAGACCCTAGCGGGACGGAGCAGTTCTTC.

The chain is built from TRBV27 and TRBJ1-6; 8 positions agree with TRBD1. Germline trimming cut 9 bases from V and 9 bases from J; bases unmatched to any gene: 4. Germline CDR1 is MNHEY and CDR2 is SMNVEV (reference sequence). The CDR3 sequence is 12 residues long. The CDR3 loop is CASFTGGSPLHF. CDR3 DNA: TGTGCCAGTTTTACAGGGGGTTCACCCCTCCACTTT.

In this sample, this clone turned up many times. The rearrangement links TRBV2 to TRBJ1-6; maybe TRBD1 (6 bases). The germline gives CDR1 SNHLY, CDR2 FYNNEI. CDR3 length: 15 residues. V was pared by 6 bases and J by 10 bases, with 19 bases between. The CDR3 DNA sequence: TGTGCCAGCAGGACGACAGGACACTCCGGCTCACCCCTCCACTTT. The encoded protein is CASRTTGHSGSPLHF.

The gene calls are TRBV24-1 and TRBJ2-1; 8 nucleotides agree with TRBD2. Germline V gene sequence: CDR1 KGHDR, CDR2 SFDVKD. V shed 3 bases, J shed 7 bases, and the junction held 10 bases outside the gene matches. CDR3 length: 16 amino acids. CDR3: CATSDRRGGDLNEQFF. The CDR3 DNA reads TGTGCCACCAGTGATCGCCGGGGGGGCGACTTAAATGAGCAGTTCTTC.

The chain recombines TRBV6-5 with TRBJ2-4; 7 nucleotides line up with TRBD2. J lost 7 bases, V lost 2 bases, and 8 bases had no gene match. This CDR3 spans 15 amino acids. Germline assignment: CDR1 MNHEY and CDR2 SVGAGI. The CDR3 region is CASSYGTGEGNIQYF. In nucleotides, the CDR3 is TGTGCCAGCAGTTACGGGACTGGGGAGGGGAACATTCAGTACTTC.

V usage is TRBV15 and J usage is TRBJ1-6; D perhaps matches TRBD1 (5 bases). Germline V gene data show CDR1 as LNHNV and CDR2 as YYDKDF (reference sequence). The CDR3 has 13 amino acids. Trimming removed 6 bases from V and 7 bases from J, with 10 bases in between. The CDR3 is CATRRTLNSPLHF. For the CDR3, the DNA is TGTGCCACCAGAAGGACATTAAATTCACCCCTCCACTTT.

CDR3 sequence: CSVATGAGYNSPLHF. The CDR3 DNA reads TGCAGCGTCGCGACCGGCGCAGGTTATAATTCACCCCTCCACTTT. J is TRBJ1-6 and V is TRBV29-1; D remains unclear. The germline gives CDR1 SQVTM, CDR2 ANQGSEA. The CDR3 totals 15 residues. V shed 6 bases and J shed 4 bases, with 16 bases lying between them.

This sequence joins TRBV11-3 and TRBJ2-3, with 8 positions matching TRBD1. Germline lookup yields CDR1 SGHNT and CDR2 YENEEA. The junction had 6 bases not matched to a gene; V was cut back by 5 bases and J by 2 bases. This CDR3 has 15 residues. The CDR3 DNA sequence: TGTGCCAGCAGCCCAGGGACAGGAGACACAGATACGCAGTATTTT. Translation gives CASSPGTGDTDTQYF.

V gene TRBV7-6 combines with J gene TRBJ1-1; D gene uncertain. CDR1 and CDR2 (germline): SGHVS, FNYEAQ. The V end was cut by 1 base, the J end by 1 base, with 10 bases between. This CDR3 has 15 amino acids. The CDR3 reads CASSLESGRNTEAFF. DNA for the CDR3: TGTGCCAGCAGCTTAGAGTCAGGCCGGAACACTGAAGCTTTCTTT.

J is TRBJ2-1 and V is TRBV5-4; 8 bases match TRBD2. CDR1 and CDR2 from the germline V gene are SGHNT and YYREEE (reference sequence). The CDR3 runs 16 residues. V was pared by 3 bases and J by 0 bases, with 5 bases of the junction left unmatched. The CDR3 DNA reads TGTGCCAGCAGCTACTCAAGCGGGAGCTCCTACAATGAGCAGTTCTTC. It codes for CASSYSSGSSYNEQFF. Based on the CDR3 plus reference TRBV5-4 and TRBJ2-1, the full variable domain is ETGVTQSPTHLIKTRGQQVTLRCSSQSGHNTVSWYQQALGQGPQFIFQYYREEENGRGNFPPRFSGLQFPNYSSELNVNALELDDSALYLCASSYSSGSSYNEQFFGPGTRLTVL.

Here the CDR3 reads CASTPGAGNTGELFF. CDR3 coding DNA: TGTGCCAGCACCCCAGGGGCAGGGAACACCGGGGAGCTGTTTTTT. The J gene is TRBJ2-2, the V gene TRBV6-6, with TRBD1 as a possible D gene (6 bases). Trimming took 7 bases from V and 1 from J, leaving 13 bases between them. Germline CDR1 reads MNHNY; CDR2 reads SVGAGI (reference sequence). CDR3 length: 15 residues.